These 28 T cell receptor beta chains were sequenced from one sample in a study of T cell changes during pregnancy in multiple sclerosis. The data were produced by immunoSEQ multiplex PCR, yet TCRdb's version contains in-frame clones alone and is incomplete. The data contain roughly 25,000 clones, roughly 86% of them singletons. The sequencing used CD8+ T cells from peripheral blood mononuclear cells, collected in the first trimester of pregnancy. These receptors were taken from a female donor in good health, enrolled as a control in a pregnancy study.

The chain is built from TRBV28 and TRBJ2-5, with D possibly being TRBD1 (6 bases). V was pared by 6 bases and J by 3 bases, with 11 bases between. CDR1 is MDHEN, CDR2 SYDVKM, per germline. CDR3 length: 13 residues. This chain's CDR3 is CASSKTGKETQYF. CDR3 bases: TGTGCCAGCAGCAAAACAGGGAAAGAGACCCAGTACTTC.

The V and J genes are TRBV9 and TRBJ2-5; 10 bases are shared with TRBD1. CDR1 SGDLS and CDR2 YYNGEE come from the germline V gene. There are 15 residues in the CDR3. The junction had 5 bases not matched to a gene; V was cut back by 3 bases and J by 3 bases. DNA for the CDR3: TGTGCCAGCAGCGAGGGACAGGGGTGGGAAGAGACCCAGTACTTC. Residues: CASSEGQGWEETQYF.

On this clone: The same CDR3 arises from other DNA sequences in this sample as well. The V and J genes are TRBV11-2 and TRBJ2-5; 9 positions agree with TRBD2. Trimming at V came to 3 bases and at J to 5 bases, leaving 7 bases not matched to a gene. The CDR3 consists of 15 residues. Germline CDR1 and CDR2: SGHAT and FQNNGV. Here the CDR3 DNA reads TGTGCCAGCAGCTTGAGCGGGGGGCGACGGGAGACCCAGTACTTC. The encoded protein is CASSLSGGRRETQYF.

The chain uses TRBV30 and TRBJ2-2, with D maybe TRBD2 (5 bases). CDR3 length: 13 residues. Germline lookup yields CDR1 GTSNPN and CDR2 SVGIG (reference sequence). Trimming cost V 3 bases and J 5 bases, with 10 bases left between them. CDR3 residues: CAWREPGTGELFF. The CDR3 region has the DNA TGTGCCTGGAGAGAGCCGGGGACCGGGGAGCTGTTTTTT.

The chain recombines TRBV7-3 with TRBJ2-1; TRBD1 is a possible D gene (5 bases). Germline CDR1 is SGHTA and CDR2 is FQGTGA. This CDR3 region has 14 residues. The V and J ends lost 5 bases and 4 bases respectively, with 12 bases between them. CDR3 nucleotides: TGTGCCAGCAGCACCCTGGGGCCGTACAATGAGCAGTTCTTC. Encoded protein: CASSTLGPYNEQFF.

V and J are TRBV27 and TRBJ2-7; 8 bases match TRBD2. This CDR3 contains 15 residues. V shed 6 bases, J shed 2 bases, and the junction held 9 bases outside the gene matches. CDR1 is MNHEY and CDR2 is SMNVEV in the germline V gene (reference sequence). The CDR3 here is CASRAGGVLPYEQYF. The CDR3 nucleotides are TGTGCCAGCAGGGCGGGGGGCGTTTTGCCCTACGAGCAGTACTTC.

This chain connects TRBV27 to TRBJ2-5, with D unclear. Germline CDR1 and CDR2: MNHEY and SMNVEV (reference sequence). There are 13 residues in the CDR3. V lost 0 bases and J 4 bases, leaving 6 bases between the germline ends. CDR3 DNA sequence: TGTGCCAGCAGTTTATCAGTCGGAGAGACCCAGTACTTC. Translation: CASSLSVGETQYF.

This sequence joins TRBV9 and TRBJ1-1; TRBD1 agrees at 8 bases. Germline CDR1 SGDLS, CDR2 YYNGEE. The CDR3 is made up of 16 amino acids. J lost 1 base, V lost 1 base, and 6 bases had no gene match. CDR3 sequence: CASSVRTGHPNTEAFF. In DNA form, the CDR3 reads TGTGCCAGCAGCGTAAGGACAGGGCACCCGAACACTGAAGCTTTCTTT.

For the CDR3, the DNA is TGTGCCAGCATGGCCGGCGGGTACGAGCAGTACTTC. It is translated as CASMAGGYEQYF. The chain joins TRBV28 to TRBJ2-7, with D perhaps matching TRBD2 (5 bases). The germline gives CDR1 MDHEN, CDR2 SYDVKM. The V gene lost 7 bases and the J gene lost 4 bases, with 11 bases spanning the gap. The CDR3 contains 12 residues. The full variable domain, with the rest looked up from reference TRBV28 and TRBJ2-7, is DVKVTQSSRYLVKRTGEKVFLECVQDMDHENMFWYRQDPGLGLRLIYFSYDVKMKEKGDIPEGYSVSREKKERFSLILESASTNQTSMYLCASMAGGYEQYFGPGTRLTVT.

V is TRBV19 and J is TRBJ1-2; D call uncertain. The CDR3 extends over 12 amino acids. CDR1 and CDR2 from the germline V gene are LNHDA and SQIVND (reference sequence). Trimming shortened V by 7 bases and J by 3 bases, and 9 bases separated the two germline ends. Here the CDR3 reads CASTVNDYGYTF. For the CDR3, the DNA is TGTGCCAGTACGGTGAATGACTATGGCTACACCTTC.

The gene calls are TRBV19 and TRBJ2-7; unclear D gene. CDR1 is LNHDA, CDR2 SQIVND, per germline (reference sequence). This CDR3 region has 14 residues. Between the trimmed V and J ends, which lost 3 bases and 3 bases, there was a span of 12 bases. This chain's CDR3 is CASSIFGGDYEQYF. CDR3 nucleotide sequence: TGTGCCAGTAGTATTTTCGGTGGAGACTACGAGCAGTACTTC.

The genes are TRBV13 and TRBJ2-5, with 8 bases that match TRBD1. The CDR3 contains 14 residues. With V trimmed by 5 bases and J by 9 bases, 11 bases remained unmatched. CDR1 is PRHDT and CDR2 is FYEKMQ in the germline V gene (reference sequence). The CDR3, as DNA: TGTGCCAGCAGCCTGGGACAGGCCCATAGGGCCCAGTACTTC. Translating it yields CASSLGQAHRAQYF.

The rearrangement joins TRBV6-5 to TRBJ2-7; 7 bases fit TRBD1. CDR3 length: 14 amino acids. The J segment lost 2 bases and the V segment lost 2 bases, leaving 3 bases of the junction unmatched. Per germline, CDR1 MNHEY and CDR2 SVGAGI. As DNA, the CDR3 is TGTGCCAGCAGTTACGGGGGACAGACCTACGAGCAGTACTTC. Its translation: CASSYGGQTYEQYF.

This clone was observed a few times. CDR3: CASRDGTSPREQYF. The CDR3, as DNA: TGTGCCAGCAGAGACGGGACTAGCCCTCGCGAGCAGTACTTC. The chain employs TRBV7-9 and TRBJ2-7; 9 bases are a match to TRBD2. Per germline, CDR1 SEHNR and CDR2 FQNEAQ (reference sequence). Trimming at V came to 6 bases and at J to 6 bases, leaving 9 bases not matched to a gene. This CDR3 has 14 amino acids.

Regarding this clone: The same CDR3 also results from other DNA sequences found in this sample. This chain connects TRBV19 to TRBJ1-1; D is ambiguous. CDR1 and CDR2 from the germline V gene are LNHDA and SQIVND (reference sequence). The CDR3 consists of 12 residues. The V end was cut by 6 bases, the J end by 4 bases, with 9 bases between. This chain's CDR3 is CASRTGGTEAFF. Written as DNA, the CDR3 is TGTGCCAGTAGGACGGGAGGCACTGAAGCTTTCTTT. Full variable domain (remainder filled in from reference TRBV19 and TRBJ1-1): DGGITQSPKYLFRKEGQNVTLSCEQNLNHDAMYWYRQDPGQGLRLIYYSQIVNDFQKGDIAEGYSVSREKKESFPLTVTSAQKNPTAFYLCASRTGGTEAFFGQGTRLTVV.

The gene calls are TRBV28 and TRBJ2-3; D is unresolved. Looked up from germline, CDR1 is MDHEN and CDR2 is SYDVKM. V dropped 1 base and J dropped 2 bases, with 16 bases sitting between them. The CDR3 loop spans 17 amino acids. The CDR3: CASSLFNPSTATDTQYF. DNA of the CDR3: TGTGCCAGCAGTTTATTTAATCCTAGTACCGCCACAGATACGCAGTATTTT. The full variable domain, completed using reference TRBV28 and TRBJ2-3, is DVKVTQSSRYLVKRTGEKVFLECVQDMDHENMFWYRQDPGLGLRLIYFSYDVKMKEKGDIPEGYSVSREKKERFSLILESASTNQTSMYLCASSLFNPSTATDTQYFGPGTRLTVL.

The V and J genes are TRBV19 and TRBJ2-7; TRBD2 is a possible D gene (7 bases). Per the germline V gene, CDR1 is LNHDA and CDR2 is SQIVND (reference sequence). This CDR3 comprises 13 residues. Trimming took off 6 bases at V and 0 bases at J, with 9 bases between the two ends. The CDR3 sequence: CASSGGLSYEQYF. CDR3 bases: TGTGCCAGTAGCGGGGGGCTCTCCTACGAGCAGTACTTC. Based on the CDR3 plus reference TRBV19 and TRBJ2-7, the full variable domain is DGGITQSPKYLFRKEGQNVTLSCEQNLNHDAMYWYRQDPGQGLRLIYYSQIVNDFQKGDIAEGYSVSREKKESFPLTVTSAQKNPTAFYLCASSGGLSYEQYFGPGTRLTVT.

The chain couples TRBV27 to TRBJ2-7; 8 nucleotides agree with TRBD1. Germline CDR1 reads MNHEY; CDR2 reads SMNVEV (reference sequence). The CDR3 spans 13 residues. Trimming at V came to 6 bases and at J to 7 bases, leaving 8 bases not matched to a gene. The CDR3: CASSPGTGGEQYF. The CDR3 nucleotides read TGTGCCAGCAGCCCCGGGACAGGTGGGGAGCAGTACTTC.

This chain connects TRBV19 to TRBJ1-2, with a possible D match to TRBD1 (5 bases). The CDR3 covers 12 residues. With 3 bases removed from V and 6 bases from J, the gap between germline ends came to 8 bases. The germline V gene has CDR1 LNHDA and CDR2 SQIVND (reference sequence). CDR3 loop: CASSMAGDGYTF. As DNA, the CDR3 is TGTGCCAGTAGTATGGCGGGGGATGGCTACACCTTC.

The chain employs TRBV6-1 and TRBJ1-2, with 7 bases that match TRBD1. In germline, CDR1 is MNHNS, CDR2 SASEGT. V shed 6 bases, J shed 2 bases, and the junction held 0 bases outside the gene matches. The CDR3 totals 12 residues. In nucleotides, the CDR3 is TGTGCCAGCAGGGACAGGAACTATGGCTACACCTTC. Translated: CASRDRNYGYTF.

This CDR3 is CASRGQGPYEQYF. The CDR3 DNA reads TGTGCCAGCAGGGGACAGGGGCCCTACGAGCAGTACTTC. The V and J genes are TRBV7-8 and TRBJ2-7; 10 bases line up with TRBD1. The CDR3 sequence is 13 residues long. Trimming took 6 bases from V and 2 from J; bases not matched to a gene: 1. The V gene's germline CDR1 is SGHVS and CDR2 FQNEAQ.

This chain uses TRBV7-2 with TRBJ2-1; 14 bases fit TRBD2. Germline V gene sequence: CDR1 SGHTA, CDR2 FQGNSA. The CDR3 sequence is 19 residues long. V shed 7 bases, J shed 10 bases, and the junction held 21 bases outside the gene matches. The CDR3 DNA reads TGTGCCAGCATCAATAGGGGGACTAGCGGGAGAACGGGCCCATGGGAGCAGTTCTTC. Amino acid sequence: CASINRGTSGRTGPWEQFF.

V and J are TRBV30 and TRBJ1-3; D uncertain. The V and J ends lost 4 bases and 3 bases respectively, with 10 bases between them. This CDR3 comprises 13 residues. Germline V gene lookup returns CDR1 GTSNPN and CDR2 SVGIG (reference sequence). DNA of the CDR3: TGTGCCTGGATACGAGGGAATGGAAACACCATATATTTT. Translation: CAWIRGNGNTIYF.

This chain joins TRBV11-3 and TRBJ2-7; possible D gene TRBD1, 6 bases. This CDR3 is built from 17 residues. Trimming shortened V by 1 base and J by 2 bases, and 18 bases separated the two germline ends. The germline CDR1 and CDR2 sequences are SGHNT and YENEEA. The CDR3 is CASSLGRRDKPPYEQYF. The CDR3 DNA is TGTGCCAGCAGCTTAGGTCGACGGGACAAACCGCCCTACGAGCAGTACTTC.

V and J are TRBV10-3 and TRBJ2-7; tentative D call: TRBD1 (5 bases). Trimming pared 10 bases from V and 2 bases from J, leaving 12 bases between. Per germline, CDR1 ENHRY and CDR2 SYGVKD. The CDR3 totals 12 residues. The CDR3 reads CATSDRAYEQYF. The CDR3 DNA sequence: TGTGCCACCAGCGACAGAGCCTACGAGCAGTACTTC.

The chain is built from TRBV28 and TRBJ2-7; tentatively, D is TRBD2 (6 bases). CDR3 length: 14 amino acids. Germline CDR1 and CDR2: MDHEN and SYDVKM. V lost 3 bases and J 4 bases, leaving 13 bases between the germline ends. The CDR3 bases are TGTGCCAGCAGTTTGGCGGGACGGACTTACGAGCAGTACTTC. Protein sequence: CASSLAGRTYEQYF.

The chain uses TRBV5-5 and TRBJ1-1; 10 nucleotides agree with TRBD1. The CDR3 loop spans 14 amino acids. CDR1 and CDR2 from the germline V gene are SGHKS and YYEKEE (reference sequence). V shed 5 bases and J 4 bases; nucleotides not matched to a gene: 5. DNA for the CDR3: TGTGCCAGCAGGGAAGACAGGGGGCTCACTGAAGCTTTCTTT. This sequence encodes CASREDRGLTEAFF.

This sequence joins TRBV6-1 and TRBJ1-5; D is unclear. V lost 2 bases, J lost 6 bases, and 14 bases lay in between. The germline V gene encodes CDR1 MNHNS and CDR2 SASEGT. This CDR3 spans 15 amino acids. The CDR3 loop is CASSESPESVQPQHF. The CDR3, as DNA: TGTGCCAGCAGTGAATCTCCAGAATCTGTTCAGCCCCAGCATTTT.